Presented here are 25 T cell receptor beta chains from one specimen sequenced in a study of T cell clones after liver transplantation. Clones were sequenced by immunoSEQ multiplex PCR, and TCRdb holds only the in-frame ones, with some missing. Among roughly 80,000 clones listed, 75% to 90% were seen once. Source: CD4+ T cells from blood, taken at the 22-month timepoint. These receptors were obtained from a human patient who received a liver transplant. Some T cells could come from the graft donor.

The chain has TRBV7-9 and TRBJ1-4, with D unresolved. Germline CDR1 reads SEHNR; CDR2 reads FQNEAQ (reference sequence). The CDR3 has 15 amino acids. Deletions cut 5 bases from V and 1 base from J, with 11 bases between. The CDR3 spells CASSPNRRTNEKLFF. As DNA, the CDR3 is TGTGCCAGCAGCCCCAATAGGCGAACTAATGAAAAACTGTTTTTT.

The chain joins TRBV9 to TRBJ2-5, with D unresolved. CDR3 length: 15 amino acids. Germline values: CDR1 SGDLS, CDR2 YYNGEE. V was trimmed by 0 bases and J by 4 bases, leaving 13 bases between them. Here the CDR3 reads CASSVDPGPGETQYF. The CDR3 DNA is TGTGCCAGCAGCGTAGATCCTGGCCCCGGAGAGACCCAGTACTTC.

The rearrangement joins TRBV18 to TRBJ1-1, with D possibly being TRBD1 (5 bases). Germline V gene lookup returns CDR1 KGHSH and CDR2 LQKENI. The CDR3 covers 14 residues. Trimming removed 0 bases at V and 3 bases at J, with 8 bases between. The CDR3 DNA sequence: TGTGCCAGCTCACCACCCTTAGGGGACACTGAAGCTTTCTTT. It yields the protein CASSPPLGDTEAFF.

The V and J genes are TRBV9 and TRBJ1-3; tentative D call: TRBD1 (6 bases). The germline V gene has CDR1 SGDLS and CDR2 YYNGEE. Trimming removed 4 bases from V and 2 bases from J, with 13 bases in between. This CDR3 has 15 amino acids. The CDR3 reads CASSPRTAAGNTIYF. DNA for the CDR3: TGTGCCAGCAGCCCCCGGACAGCCGCTGGAAACACCATATATTTT.

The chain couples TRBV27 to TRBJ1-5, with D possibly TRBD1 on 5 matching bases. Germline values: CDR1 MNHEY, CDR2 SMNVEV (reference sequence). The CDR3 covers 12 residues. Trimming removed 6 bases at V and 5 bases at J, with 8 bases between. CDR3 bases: TGTGCCAGCAGCGAGACAGATCAGCCCCAGCATTTT. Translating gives CASSETDQPQHF.

The CDR3 coding sequence is TGCGCCAGCAGCCTGCGGGGGGTGACATCTCCTGGGGCCAACGTCCTGACTTTC. This translates into CASSLRGVTSPGANVLTF. The genes are TRBV5-1 and TRBJ2-6; 8 nucleotides match TRBD2. V was pared by 4 bases and J by 2 bases, with 11 bases of the junction left unmatched. Looked up from germline, CDR1 is SGHRS and CDR2 is YFSETQ. The CDR3 consists of 18 residues.

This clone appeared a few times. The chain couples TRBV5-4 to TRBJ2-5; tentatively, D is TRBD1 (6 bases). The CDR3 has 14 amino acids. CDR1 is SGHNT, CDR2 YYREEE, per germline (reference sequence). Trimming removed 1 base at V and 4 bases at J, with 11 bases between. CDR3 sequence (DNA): TGTGCCAGCAGCTTGACAGGGCGGCTAGAGACCCAGTACTTC. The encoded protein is CASSLTGRLETQYF.

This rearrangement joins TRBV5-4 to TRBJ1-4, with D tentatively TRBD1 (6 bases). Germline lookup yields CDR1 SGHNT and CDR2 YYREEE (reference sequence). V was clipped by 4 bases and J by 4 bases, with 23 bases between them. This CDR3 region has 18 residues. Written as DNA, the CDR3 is TGTGCCAGCAGCCAGTACTACCCAGGGGCAGGTCTTAATGAAAAACTGTTTTTT. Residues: CASSQYYPGAGLNEKLFF.

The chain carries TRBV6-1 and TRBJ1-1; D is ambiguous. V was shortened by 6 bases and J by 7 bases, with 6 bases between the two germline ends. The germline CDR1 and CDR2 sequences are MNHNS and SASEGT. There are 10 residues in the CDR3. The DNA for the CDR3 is TGTGCCAGCAGGAACCGTGAAGCTTTCTTT. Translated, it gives CASRNREAFF.

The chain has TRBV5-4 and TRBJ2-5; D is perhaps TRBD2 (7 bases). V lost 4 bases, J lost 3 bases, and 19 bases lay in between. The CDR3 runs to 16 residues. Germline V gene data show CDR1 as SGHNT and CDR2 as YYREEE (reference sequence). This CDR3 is CASSQGGASGKETQYF. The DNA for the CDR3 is TGTGCCAGCAGCCAAGGGGGAGCTAGCGGAAAAGAGACCCAGTACTTC.

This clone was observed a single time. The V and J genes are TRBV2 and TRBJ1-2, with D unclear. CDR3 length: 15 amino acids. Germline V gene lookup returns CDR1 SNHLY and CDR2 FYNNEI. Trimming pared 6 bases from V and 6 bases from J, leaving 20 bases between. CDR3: CASSFEGTALDGYTF. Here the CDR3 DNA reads TGTGCCAGCAGCTTCGAGGGCACGGCGCTGGATGGCTACACCTTC.

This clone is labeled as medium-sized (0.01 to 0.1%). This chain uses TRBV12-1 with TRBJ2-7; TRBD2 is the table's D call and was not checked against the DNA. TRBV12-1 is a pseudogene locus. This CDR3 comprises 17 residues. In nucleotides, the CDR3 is TGTGCCAGCAGCCTGATGATTAGCGGGAGCGCAGCCTACGAGCAGTACTTC. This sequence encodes CASSLMISGSAAYEQYF.

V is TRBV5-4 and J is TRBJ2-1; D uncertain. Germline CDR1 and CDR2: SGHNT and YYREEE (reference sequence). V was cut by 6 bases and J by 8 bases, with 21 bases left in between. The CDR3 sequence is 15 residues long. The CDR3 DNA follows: TGTGCCAGCATCCCGCAGCCCTCATGGGTCGATGAGCAGTTCTTC. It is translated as CASIPQPSWVDEQFF.

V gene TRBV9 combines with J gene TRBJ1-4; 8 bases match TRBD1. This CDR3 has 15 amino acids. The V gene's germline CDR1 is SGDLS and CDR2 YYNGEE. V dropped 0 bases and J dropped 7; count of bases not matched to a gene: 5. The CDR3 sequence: CASSVEGQAAEKLFF. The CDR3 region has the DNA TGTGCCAGCAGCGTAGAGGGACAGGCTGCTGAAAAACTGTTTTTT. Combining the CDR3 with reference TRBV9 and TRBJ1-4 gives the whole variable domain DSGVTQTPKHLITATGQRVTLRCSPRSGDLSVYWYQQSLDQGLQFLIQYYNGEERAKGNILERFSAQQFPDLHSELNLSSLELGDSALYFCASSVEGQAAEKLFFGSGTQLSVL.

The CDR3 DNA sequence: TGTGCCAGCAGCGCTGGGACTAGCGGGAGCTACGAGCAGTACTTC. Amino acids: CASSAGTSGSYEQYF. V is TRBV5-6 and J is TRBJ2-7; 14 bases are shared with TRBD2. The CDR3 length is 15 residues. Trimming removed 4 bases from V and 3 bases from J; junction bases left unmatched: 3. Germline CDR1 SGHDT, CDR2 YYEEEE.

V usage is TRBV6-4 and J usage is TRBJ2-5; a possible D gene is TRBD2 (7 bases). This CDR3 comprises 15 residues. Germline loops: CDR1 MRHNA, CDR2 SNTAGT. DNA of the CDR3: TGTGTTAAGCAGGTCATTCAGGGGAGGGCAGAGACCCAGTACTTC. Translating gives CVKQVIQGRAETQYF.

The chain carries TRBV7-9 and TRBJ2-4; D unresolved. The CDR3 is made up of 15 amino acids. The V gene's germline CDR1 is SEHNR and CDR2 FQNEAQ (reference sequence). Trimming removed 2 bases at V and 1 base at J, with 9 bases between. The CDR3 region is CASSLWGNAKNIQYF. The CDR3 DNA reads TGTGCCAGCAGCTTATGGGGAAACGCCAAAAACATTCAGTACTTC.

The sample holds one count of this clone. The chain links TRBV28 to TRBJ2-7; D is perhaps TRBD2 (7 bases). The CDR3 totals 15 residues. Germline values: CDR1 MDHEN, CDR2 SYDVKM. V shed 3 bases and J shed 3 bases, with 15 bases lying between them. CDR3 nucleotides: TGTGCCAGCAGTTTTGGGGGGGCGGATGGCTACGAGCAGTACTTC. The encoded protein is CASSFGGADGYEQYF.

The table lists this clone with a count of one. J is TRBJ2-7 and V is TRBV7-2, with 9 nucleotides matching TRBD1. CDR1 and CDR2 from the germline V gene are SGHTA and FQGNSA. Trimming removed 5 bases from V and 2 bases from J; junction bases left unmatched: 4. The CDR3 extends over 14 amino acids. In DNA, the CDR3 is TGTGCCAGCAGCGGGAGGACAGGGGCCTACGAGCAGTACTTC. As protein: CASSGRTGAYEQYF.

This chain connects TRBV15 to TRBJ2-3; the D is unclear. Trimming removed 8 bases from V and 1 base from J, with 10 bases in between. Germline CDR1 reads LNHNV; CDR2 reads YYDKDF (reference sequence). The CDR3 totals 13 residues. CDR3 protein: CATGASGTDTQYF. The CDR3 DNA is TGTGCCACCGGTGCTTCCGGCACAGATACGCAGTATTTT.

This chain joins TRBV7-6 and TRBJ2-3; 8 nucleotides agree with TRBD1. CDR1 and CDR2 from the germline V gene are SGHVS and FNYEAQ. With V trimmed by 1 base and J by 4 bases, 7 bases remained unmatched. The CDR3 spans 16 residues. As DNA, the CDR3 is TGTGCCAGCAGCTTAGTCCAGGGGGCGACGGCAGATACGCAGTATTTT. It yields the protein CASSLVQGATADTQYF.

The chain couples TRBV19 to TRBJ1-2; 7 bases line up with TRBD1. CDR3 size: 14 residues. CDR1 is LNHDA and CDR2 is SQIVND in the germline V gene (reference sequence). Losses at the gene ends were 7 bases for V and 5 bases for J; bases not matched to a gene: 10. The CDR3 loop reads CASTPGGQTYGYTF. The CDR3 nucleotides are TGTGCCAGTACTCCAGGGGGACAAACATATGGCTACACCTTC.

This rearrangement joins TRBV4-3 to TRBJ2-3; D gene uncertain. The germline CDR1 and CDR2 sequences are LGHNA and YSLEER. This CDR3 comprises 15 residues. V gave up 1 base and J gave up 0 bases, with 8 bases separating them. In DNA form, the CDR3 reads TGCGCCAGCAGCCAAGGACGCGGAAGCACAGATACGCAGTATTTT. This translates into CASSQGRGSTDTQYF.

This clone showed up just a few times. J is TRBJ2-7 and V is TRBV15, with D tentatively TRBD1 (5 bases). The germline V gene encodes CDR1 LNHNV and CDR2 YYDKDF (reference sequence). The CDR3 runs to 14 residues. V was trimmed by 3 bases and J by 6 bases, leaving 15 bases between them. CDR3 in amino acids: CATSSDLRVGEQYF. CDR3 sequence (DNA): TGTGCCACCAGCAGCGACCTCAGGGTTGGCGAGCAGTACTTC. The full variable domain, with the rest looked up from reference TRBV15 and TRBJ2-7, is DAMVIQNPRYQVTQFGKPVTLSCSQTLNHNVMYWYQQKSSQAPKLLFHYYDKDFNNEADTPDNFQSRRPNTSFCFLDIRSPGLGDTAMYLCATSSDLRVGEQYFGPGTRLTVT.

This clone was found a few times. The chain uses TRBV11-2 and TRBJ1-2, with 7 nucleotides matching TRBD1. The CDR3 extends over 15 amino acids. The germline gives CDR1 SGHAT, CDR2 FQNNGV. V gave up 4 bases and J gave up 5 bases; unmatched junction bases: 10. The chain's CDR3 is CASSSWGDSSYGYTF. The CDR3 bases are TGTGCCAGCAGCTCCTGGGGGGACAGCAGTTATGGCTACACCTTC.